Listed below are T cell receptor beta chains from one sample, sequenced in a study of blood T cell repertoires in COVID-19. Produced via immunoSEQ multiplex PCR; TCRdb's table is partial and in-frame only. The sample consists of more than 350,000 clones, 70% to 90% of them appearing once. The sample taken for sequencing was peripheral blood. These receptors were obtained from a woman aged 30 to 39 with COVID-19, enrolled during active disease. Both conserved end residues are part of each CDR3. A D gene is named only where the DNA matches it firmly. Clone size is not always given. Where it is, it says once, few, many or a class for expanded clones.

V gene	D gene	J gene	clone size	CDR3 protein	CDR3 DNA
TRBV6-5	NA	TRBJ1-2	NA	CASSSAPTGDYGYTF	TGTGCCAGCAGTTCGGCCCCAACGGGGGATTATGGCTACACCTTC
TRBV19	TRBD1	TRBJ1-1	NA	CASSPRGDRVGTEAFF	TGTGCCAGTAGTCCCCGGGGGGACAGGGTGGGAACTGAAGCTTTCTTT
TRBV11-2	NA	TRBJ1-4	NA	CASSLSVTNEKLFF	TGTGCCAGCAGCTTAAGCGTAACTAATGAAAAACTGTTTTTT
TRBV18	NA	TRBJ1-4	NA	CASSPQGNEKLFF	TGTGCCAGCTCACCGCAGGGTAATGAAAAACTGTTTTTT
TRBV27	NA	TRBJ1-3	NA	CASSLPGLGGLAPLGNTIYF	TGTGCCAGCAGTTTACCTGGTTTGGGGGGACTCGCCCCACTCGGAAACACCATATATTTT
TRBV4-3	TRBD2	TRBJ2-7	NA	CASSLGLAGTYEQYF	TGCGCCAGCAGCCTGGGACTAGCGGGGACTTACGAGCAGTACTTC
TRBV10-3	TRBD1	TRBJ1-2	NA	CAIIGTADNYGYTF	TGTGCCATCATTGGGACAGCCGATAACTATGGCTACACCTTC
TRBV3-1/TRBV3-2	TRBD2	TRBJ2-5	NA	CASSQVGGAGETQYF	TGTGCCAGCAGCCAAGTCGGGGGGGCAGGGGAGACCCAGTACTTC
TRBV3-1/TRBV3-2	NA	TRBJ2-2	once	CASSQNPDSREELFF	TGTGCCAGCAGCCAGAACCCCGACTCGCGAGAGGAGCTGTTTTTT
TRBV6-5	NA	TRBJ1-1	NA	CASRPTQGTEAFF	TGTGCCAGCAGACCCACTCAGGGAACTGAAGCTTTCTTT
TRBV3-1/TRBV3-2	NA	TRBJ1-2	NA	CASSQVEWEQGDYGYTF	TGTGCCAGCAGCCAAGTGGAATGGGAACAGGGCGACTATGGCTACACCTTC
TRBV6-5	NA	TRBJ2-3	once	CASSLQGPAGTQYF	TGTGCCAGCAGTTTACAAGGACCCGCGGGGACGCAGTATTTT
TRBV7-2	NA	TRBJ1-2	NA	CASSGGGQRVNYGYTF	TGTGCCAGCAGTGGAGGCGGGCAGCGGGTCAACTATGGCTACACCTTC
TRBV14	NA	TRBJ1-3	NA	CASSQVGTPNTIYF	TGTGCCAGCAGCCAAGTCGGGACACCAAACACCATATATTTT
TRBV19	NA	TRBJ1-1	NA	CASSRPLPRTPSNTEAFF	TGTGCCAGTAGCCGACCCCTCCCCCGGACACCCTCGAACACTGAAGCTTTCTTT
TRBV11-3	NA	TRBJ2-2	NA	CASSLPDRSANTGELFF	TGTGCCAGCAGCTTACCCGACAGGTCAGCGAACACCGGGGAGCTGTTTTTT
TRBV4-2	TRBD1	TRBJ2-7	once	CASSQGFGTGGYEQYF	TGTGCCAGCAGCCAAGGGTTCGGGACAGGGGGCTACGAGCAGTACTTC
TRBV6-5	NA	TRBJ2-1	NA	CASRPELSRYNEQFF	TGTGCCAGCAGACCCGAACTCTCCAGGTACAATGAGCAGTTCTTC
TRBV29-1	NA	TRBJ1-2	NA	CSVETGKNYGYTF	TGCAGCGTTGAGACGGGTAAAAACTATGGCTACACCTTC
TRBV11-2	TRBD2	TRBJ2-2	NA	CASSPTSGSNTGELFF	TGTGCCAGCAGCCCAACTAGCGGGAGCAACACCGGGGAGCTGTTTTTT
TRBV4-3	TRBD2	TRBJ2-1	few	CASSRLAGESPYNEQFF	TGCGCCAGCAGCCGACTAGCGGGAGAATCCCCCTACAATGAGCAGTTCTTC
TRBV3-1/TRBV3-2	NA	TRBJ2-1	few	CASSQRVLSGNEQFF	TGTGCCAGCAGCCAACGGGTCCTATCAGGGAATGAGCAGTTCTTC
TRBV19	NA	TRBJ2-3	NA	CASRGGGWGTDTQYF	TGTGCCAGTAGAGGCGGAGGATGGGGCACAGATACGCAGTATTTT
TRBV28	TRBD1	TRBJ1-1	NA	CASSLDRGPTEAFF	TGTGCCAGCAGCCTCGACAGGGGGCCCACTGAAGCTTTCTTT
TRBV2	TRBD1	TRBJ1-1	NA	CASSGGGQYEAFF	TGTGCCAGCAGTGGAGGGGGACAGTATGAAGCTTTCTTT
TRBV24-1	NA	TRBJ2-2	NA	CAASDRSNTGELFF	TGTGCCGCTTCTGACAGGTCGAACACCGGGGAGCTGTTTTTT
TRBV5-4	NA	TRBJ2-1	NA	CASSSSGTPISYNEQFF	TGTGCCAGCAGCTCCTCCGGGACTCCTATCTCCTACAATGAGCAGTTCTTC
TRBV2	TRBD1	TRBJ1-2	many	CASSGGTAVYGYTF	TGTGCCAGCAGTGGGGGGACAGCGGTTTATGGCTACACCTTC
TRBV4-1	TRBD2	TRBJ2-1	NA	CASSQALAGALSSYNEQFF	TGCGCCAGCAGCCAAGCGCTAGCGGGGGCCTTGAGCTCCTACAATGAGCAGTTCTTC
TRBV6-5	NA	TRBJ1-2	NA	CASSYAREYGYTF	TGTGCCAGCAGTTACGCCAGGGAATATGGCTACACCTTC
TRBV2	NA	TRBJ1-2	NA	CASSDAGRDGYTF	TGTGCCAGCAGTGATGCGGGGAGGGATGGCTACACCTTC
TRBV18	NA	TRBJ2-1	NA	CASSPAGTPYNEQFF	TGTGCCAGCTCACCCGCAGGTACTCCCTACAATGAGCAGTTCTTC
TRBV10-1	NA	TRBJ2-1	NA	CASSDSGGGGGEQFF	TGCGCCAGCAGTGATAGCGGCGGAGGAGGAGGTGAGCAGTTCTTC
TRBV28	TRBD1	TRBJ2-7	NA	CGRNRGRSYEQYF	TGTGGAAGGAACAGGGGTCGATCCTACGAGCAGTACTTC
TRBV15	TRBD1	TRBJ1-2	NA	CATSRPPNGLQGRNGYTF	TGTGCCACCAGCAGACCCCCTAATGGGCTACAGGGGAGGAATGGCTACACCTTC
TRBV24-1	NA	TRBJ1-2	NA	CATSDSQASNYGYTF	TGTGCCACCAGTGATTCCCAGGCCTCAAACTATGGCTACACCTTC
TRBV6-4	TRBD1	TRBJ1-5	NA	CASSPGQGVQPQHF	TGTGCCAGCAGCCCGGGACAGGGGGTCCAGCCCCAGCATTTT
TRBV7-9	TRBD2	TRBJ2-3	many	CASSLGGATDTQYF	TGTGCCAGCAGTCTCGGGGGGGCCACAGATACGCAGTATTTT
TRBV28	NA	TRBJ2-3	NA	CASSLWAAARKSTDTQYF	TGTGCCAGCAGTTTATGGGCCGCGGCACGCAAGAGCACAGATACGCAGTATTTT
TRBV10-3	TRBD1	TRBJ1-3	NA	CAIRTGAGNTIYF	TGTGCCATCAGGACAGGGGCTGGAAACACCATATATTTT
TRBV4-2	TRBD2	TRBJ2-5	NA	CASSQSGGGETQYF	TGTGCCAGCAGCCAATCGGGGGGGGGAGAGACCCAGTACTTC
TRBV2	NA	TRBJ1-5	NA	CASTRTESNQPQHF	TGTGCCAGCACCAGGACAGAAAGCAATCAGCCCCAGCATTTT
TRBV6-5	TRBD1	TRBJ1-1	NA	CASSDAGTAETEAFF	TGTGCCAGCAGCGACGCCGGGACAGCGGAAACTGAAGCTTTCTTT